The following is a TCR beta chain sequence with its context. V was cut by 1 base and J by 0 bases, with 10 bases left in between. Germline V lookup: CDR1 SGHAT, CDR2 FQNNGV. This CDR3 comprises 16 residues. The entry originates in a study of blood T cell repertoires in COVID-19. Background on the study: Material from acute and convalescent COVID-19 was sourced from the United States, Italy and Spain.

In the original processing: Amplification of reference gene primers provided the estimated nucleated cell counts. The method was immunoSEQ multiplex PCR; TCRdb's version includes in-frame clones alone and lacks a portion of them. The V and J calls and the clone size are those of that table, but D and trimming were determined from the DNA. Among some 240,000 clones listed, 82% were seen once. This clonotype was obtained from a woman aged 55 to 70 with active or convalescent COVID-19. Sequenced: peripheral blood. The chain recombines TRBV11-2 with TRBJ1-3, with D hard to call. In nucleotides, the CDR3 is TGTGCCAGCAGCTTAGGGCAGGCTTTCTCTGGAAACACCATATATTTT. This gives the protein CASSLGQAFSGNTIYF. Combining the CDR3 with reference TRBV11-2 and TRBJ1-3 gives the whole variable domain EAGVAQSPRYKIIEKRQSVAFWCNPISGHATLYWYQQILGQGPKLLIQFQNNGVVDDSQLPKDRFSAERLKGVDSTLKIQPAKLEDSAVYLCASSLGQAFSGNTIYFGEGSWLTVV.